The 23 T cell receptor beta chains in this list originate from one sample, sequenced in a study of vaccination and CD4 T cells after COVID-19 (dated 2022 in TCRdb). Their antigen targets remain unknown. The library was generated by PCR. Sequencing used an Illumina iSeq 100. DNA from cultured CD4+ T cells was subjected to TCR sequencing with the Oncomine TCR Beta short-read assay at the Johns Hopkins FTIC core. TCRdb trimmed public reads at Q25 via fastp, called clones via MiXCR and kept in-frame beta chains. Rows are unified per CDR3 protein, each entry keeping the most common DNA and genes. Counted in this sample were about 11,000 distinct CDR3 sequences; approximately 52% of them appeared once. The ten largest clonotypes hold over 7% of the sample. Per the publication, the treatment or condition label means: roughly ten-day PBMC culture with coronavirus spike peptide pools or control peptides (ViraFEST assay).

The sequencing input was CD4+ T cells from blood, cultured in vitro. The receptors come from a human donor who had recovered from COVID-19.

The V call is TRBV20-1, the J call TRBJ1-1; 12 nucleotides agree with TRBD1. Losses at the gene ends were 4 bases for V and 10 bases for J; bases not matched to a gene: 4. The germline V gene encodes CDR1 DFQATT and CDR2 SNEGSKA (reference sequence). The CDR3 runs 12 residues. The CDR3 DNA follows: TGCAGTGCTACCGGGACAGGGGGCTTAGCTTTCTTT. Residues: CSATGTGGLAFF.

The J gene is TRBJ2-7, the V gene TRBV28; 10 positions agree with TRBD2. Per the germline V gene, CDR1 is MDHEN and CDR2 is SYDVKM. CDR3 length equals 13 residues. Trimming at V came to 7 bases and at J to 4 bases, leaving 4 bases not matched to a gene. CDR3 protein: CASNSGGPYEQYF. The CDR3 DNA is TGTGCCAGCAATAGCGGGGGGCCTTACGAGCAGTACTTC.

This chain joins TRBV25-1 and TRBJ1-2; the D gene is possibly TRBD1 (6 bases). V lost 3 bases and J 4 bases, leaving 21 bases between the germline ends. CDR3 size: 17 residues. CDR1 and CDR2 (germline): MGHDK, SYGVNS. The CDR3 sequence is CASSDFLTGQGSYGYTF. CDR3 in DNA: TGTGCCAGCAGTGATTTTCTGACAGGCCAAGGGAGCTATGGCTACACCTTC.

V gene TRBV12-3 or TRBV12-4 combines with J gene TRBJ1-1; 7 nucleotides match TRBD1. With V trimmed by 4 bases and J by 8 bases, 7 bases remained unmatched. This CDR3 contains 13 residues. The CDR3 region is CASSSYRGSEAFF. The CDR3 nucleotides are TGTGCCAGCAGTTCGTACAGGGGATCGGAAGCTTTCTTT.

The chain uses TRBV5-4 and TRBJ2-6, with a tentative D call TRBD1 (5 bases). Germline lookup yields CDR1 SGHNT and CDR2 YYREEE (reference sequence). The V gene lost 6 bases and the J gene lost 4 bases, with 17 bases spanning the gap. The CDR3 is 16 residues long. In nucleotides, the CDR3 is TGTGCCAGCACCAGACCAACAGGAGTCGGGGCCAACGTCCTGACTTTC. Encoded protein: CASTRPTGVGANVLTF.

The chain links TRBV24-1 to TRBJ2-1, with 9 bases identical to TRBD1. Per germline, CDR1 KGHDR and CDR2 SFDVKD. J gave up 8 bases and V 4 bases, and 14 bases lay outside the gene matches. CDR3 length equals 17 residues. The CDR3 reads CATSDPGLGTGLDEQFF. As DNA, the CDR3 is TGTGCCACCAGTGACCCTGGCCTCGGGACAGGGCTCGATGAGCAGTTCTTC.

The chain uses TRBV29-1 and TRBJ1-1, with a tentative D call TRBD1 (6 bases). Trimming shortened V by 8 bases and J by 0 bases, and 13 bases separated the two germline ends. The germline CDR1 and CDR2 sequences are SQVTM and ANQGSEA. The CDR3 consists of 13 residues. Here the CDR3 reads CSSRGGLNTEAFF. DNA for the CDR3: TGCAGCTCCCGGGGGGGCCTGAACACTGAAGCTTTCTTT.

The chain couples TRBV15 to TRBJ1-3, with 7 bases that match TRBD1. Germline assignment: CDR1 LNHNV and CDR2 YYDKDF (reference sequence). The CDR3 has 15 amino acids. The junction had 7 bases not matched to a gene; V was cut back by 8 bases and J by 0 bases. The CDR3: CATWAGGISGNTIYF. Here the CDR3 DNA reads TGTGCCACCTGGGCAGGGGGGATCTCTGGAAACACCATATATTTT.

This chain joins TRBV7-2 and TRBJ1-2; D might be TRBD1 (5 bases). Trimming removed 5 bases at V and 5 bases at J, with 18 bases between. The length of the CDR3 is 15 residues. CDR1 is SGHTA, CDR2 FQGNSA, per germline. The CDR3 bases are TGTGCCAGCAGCACTATGAATACCGGGGCGTATGGCTACACCTTC. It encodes CASSTMNTGAYGYTF.

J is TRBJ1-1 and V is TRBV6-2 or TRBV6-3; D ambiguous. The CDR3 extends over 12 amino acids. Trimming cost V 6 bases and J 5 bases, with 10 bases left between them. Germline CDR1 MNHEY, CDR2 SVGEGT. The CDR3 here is CASRGGLTEAFF. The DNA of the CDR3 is TGTGCCAGCAGGGGAGGATTAACTGAAGCTTTCTTT.

The CDR3 here is CAWNTLGGPQYF. CDR3 in DNA: TGTGCCTGGAACACACTGGGGGGGCCCCAGTACTTC. The J gene is TRBJ2-5, the V gene TRBV30; the D gene is possibly TRBD2 (7 bases). V lost 4 bases to trimming and J lost 9 bases, with 15 bases between them. CDR1 is GTSNPN and CDR2 is SVGIG in the germline V gene (reference sequence). This CDR3 has 12 amino acids.

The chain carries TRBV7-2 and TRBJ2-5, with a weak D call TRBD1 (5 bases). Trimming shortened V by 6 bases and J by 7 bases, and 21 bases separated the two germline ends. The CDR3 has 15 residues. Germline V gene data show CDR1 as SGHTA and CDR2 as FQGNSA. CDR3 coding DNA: TGTGCCAGCAGTTCTCGACCTCACTCTCAGGGGACCCAGTACTTC. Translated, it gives CASSSRPHSQGTQYF.

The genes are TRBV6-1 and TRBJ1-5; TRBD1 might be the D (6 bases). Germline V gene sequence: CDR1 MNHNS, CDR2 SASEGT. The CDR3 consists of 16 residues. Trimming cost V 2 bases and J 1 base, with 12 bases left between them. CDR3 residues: CASSEIRGMSNQPQHF. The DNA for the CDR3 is TGTGCCAGCAGTGAAATAAGGGGGATGAGCAATCAGCCCCAGCATTTT.

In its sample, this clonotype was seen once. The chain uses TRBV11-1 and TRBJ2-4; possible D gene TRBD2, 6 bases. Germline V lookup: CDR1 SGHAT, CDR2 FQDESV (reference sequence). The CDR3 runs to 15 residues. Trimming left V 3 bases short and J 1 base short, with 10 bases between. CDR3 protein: CASSFGGNAKNIQYF. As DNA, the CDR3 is TGTGCCAGCAGCTTTGGGGGGAACGCCAAAAACATTCAGTACTTC.

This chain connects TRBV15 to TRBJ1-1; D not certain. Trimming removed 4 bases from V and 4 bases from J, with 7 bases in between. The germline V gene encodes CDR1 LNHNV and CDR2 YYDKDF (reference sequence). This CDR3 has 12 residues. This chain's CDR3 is CATSKKGTEAFF. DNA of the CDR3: TGTGCCACCAGCAAAAAGGGCACTGAAGCTTTCTTT.

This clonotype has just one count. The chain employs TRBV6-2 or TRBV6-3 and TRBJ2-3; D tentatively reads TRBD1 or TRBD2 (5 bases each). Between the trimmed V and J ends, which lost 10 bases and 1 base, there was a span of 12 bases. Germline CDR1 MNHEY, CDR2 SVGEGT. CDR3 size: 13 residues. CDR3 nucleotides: TGTGCCACCCGGGACGGAGGCACAGATACGCAGTATTTT. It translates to CATRDGGTDTQYF.

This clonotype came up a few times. This CDR3 reads CASSFYVRTSGANEQFF. The CDR3 region has the DNA TGTGCCAGCAGCTTCTACGTCCGGACTAGCGGGGCCAATGAGCAGTTCTTC. The chain combines TRBV7-2 with TRBJ2-1, with TRBD2 matching over 12 bases. The J segment lost 6 bases and the V segment lost 3 bases, leaving 9 bases of the junction unmatched. Germline V gives CDR1 SGHTA, CDR2 FQGNSA. There are 17 residues in the CDR3.

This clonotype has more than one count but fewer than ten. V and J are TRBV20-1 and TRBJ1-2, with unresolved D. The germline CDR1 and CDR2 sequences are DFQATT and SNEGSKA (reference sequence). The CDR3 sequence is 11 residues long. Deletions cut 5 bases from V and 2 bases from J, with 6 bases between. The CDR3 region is CSALWNYGYTF. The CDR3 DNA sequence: TGCAGTGCTCTCTGGAACTATGGCTACACCTTC.

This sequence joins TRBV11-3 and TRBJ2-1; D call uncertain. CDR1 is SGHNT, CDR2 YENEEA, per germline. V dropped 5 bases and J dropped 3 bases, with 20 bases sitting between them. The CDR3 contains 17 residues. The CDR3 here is CASSPTTGPVGYNEQFF. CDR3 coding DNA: TGTGCCAGCAGCCCCACGACGGGTCCGGTGGGCTACAATGAGCAGTTCTTC.

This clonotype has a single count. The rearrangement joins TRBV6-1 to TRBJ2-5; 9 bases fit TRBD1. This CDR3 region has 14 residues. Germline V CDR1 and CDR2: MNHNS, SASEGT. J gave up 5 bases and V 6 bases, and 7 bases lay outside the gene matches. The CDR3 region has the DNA TGTGCCAGCAGGGAACAGGGGGCTAAGGAGACCCAGTACTTC. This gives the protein CASREQGAKETQYF.

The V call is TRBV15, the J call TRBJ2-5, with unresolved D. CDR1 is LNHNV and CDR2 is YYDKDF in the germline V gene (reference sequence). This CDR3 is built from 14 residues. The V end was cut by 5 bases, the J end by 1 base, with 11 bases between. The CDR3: CATSPPTRQETQYF. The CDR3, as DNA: TGTGCCACCAGCCCCCCCACGCGCCAAGAGACCCAGTACTTC.

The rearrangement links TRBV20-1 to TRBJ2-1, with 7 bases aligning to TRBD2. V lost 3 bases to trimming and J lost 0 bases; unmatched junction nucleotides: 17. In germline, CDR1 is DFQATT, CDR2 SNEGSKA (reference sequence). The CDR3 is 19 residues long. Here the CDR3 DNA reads TGCAGTGCTAGGAGCCGGGGCGGGAGTGTTAGGGCCTCCTACAATGAGCAGTTCTTC. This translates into CSARSRGGSVRASYNEQFF.

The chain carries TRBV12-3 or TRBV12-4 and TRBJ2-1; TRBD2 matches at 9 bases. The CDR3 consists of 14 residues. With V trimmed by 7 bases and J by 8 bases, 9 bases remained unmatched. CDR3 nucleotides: TGTGCCAGCACCAGACTAGCGGCCTCCCATGAGCAGTTCTTC. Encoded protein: CASTRLAASHEQFF.